This record covers a single T cell receptor beta chain. Trimming removed 4 bases from V and 7 bases from J, with 11 bases in between. Per germline, CDR1 SGHRS and CDR2 YFSETQ. This CDR3 is 13 amino acids long. This entry belongs to a study of tumor T cells in aggressive B-cell lymphoma. Clones were sequenced by immunoSEQ multiplex PCR, and TCRdb holds only the in-frame ones, with some missing. The repertoire holds more than 2,500 clones, with approximately 91% as singletons. The source is an adult with diffuse large B cell lymphoma. The sequenced sample consisted of tumor tissue. The V and J genes are TRBV5-1 and TRBJ1-4, with D perhaps matching TRBD1 (6 bases). The CDR3 DNA is TGCGCCAGCAGCGCCAGGGGCCCTGAAAAACTGTTTTTT. As protein: CASSARGPEKLFF.